The 21 T cell receptor beta chains given below trace back to one sample, sequenced in a study of tumor and adjacent non-tumor tissue in lung cancer (dated by TCRdb to about 2018). Bulk unsorted tissue served as the source for RNA extraction, and RNA quality was assessed using a NanoDrop ND-1000 and an Agilent 2100. The normal lung samples consisted of distant non-tumor tissue collected more than 3 cm from the tumor edge. Library preparation was by multiplex PCR. TCRdb records Illumina HiSeq 2500 as the sequencer. TCRbeta libraries were constructed through three rounds of nested PCR with primers (Table S4) according to protocols modified from ARM-PCR. TCRdb passed the public sequencing reads through fastp at Q25 and MiXCR, retaining productive beta sequences. Rows matching on CDR3 protein sequence are summarized as one entry with the most common DNA and genes. The sample yields approximately 120,000 distinct CDR3 sequences; about 64% were counted once. The ten biggest clones cover roughly 19% of the sample.

Sequencing was performed on distant non-tumor lung tissue. The receptor set was obtained from a man aged 55 to 70 with non-small cell lung cancer.

This clonotype appeared many times. V usage is TRBV5-6 and J usage is TRBJ1-5; a possible D gene is TRBD1 (5 bases). The ends were cut back, 7 bases at V and 4 bases at J, with 15 bases in the middle. CDR3 length: 14 amino acids. Per germline, CDR1 SGHDT and CDR2 YYEEEE. CDR3 amino acids: CASAARGINQPQHF. DNA for the CDR3: TGTGCCAGCGCGGCTCGGGGGATAAATCAGCCCCAGCATTTT.

A note on this clonotype: A single base separates this from a much larger clone, so it may be a read error. This chain joins TRBV12-5 and TRBJ2-2; 8 bases agree with TRBD1. V dropped 6 bases and J dropped 7; count of bases not matched to a gene: 13. The germline CDR1 and CDR2 sequences are LGHNT and FRNRAP. This CDR3 region has 16 residues. CDR3 nucleotides: TGTGCTAGTGGAGGGGGGCAGGGGGCTATCTGCGGGGAGCTGTTTTTT. Protein sequence: CASGGGQGAICGELFF.

About this clonotype: Since no conserved phenylalanine or tryptophan closes the CDR3, a read error is the likely cause. Here the CDR3 DNA reads TGTGCCAGCAAGTGGGCAGGGGACACTGAAGCTTTCATT. This gives the protein CASKWAGDTEAFI. The chain uses TRBV28 and TRBJ1-1; TRBD1 is a possible D gene (6 bases). The CDR3 length is 13 residues. Trimming removed 7 bases from V and 3 bases from J, with 12 bases in between. CDR1 and CDR2 (germline): MDHEN, SYDVKM.

This clonotype was observed a handful of times. The chain is built from TRBV20-1 and TRBJ2-4; TRBD1 matches 8 bases. Germline trimming cut 2 bases from V and 3 bases from J; bases unmatched to any gene: 12. This CDR3 is 17 amino acids long. CDR1 DFQATT and CDR2 SNEGSKA come from the germline V gene (reference sequence). CDR3 region: CSARTNRDRWDKNIQYF. The CDR3 DNA reads TGCAGTGCTAGAACCAACCGGGACAGGTGGGACAAAAACATTCAGTACTTC.

This rearrangement joins TRBV2 to TRBJ1-2; 7 bases map to TRBD1. The CDR3 runs to 15 residues. Germline V gene lookup returns CDR1 SNHLY and CDR2 FYNNEI. V dropped 6 bases and J dropped 4; count of bases not matched to a gene: 11. The CDR3 sequence is CASRTRQGPIYGYTF. The CDR3 DNA follows: TGTGCCAGCAGAACCAGACAGGGACCTATCTATGGCTACACCTTC.

This clonotype was counted many times. CDR3 protein: CASSSSTIGGLFF. CDR3 DNA: TGTGCCAGCAGTTCCTCGACAATCGGGGGTCTGTTTTTT. V usage is TRBV12-3 or TRBV12-4 and J usage is TRBJ1-4, with D possibly being TRBD1 (5 bases). CDR3 length: 13 amino acids. V dropped 4 bases and J dropped 14 bases, with 17 bases sitting between them.

This clonotype showed up many times. The rearrangement links TRBV6-5 to TRBJ2-5; D possibly matches TRBD1 or TRBD2 (6 bases each). Germline CDR1 is MNHEY and CDR2 is SVGAGI. Trimming removed 7 bases from V and 7 bases from J, with 22 bases in between. The length of the CDR3 is 15 residues. The CDR3 loop is CASTLRGDGYGTQYF. CDR3 sequence (DNA): TGTGCCAGCACCTTGAGGGGGGACGGCTATGGGACCCAGTACTTC.

In its sample, this clonotype was seen once. The V gene is TRBV6-6, the J gene TRBJ2-3, with 7 bases fitting TRBD2. Germline values: CDR1 MNHNY, CDR2 SVGAGI (reference sequence). Trimming removed 6 bases from V and 3 bases from J; junction bases left unmatched: 21. The CDR3 is 19 residues long. In nucleotides, the CDR3 is TGTGCCAGCAGATACACTGCAACTAGCGCACTAGTGGAGACAGATACGCAGTATTTT. Residues: CASRYTATSALVETDTQYF.

This clonotype was observed a few times. The chain combines TRBV5-1 with TRBJ1-1, with TRBD1 matching 7 bases. The V gene end was trimmed by 1 base and the J gene end by 5 bases; junction bases not matched to a gene: 2. This CDR3 spans 13 amino acids. Germline V gives CDR1 SGHRS, CDR2 YFSETQ. Written as DNA, the CDR3 is TGCGCCAGCAGCTTGACAGGGGTGACTGAAGCTTTCTTT. This encodes CASSLTGVTEAFF.

In its sample, this clonotype was seen many times. This chain connects TRBV6-5 to TRBJ2-1; 7 bases map to TRBD1. V dropped 6 bases and J dropped 5; count of bases not matched to a gene: 7. Per germline, CDR1 MNHEY and CDR2 SVGAGI. The CDR3 length is 14 residues. CDR3 coding DNA: TGTGCCAGCAGCCGGACAGGTTCCCACAATGAGCAGTTCTTC. Translating gives CASSRTGSHNEQFF.

V gene TRBV6-2 or TRBV6-3 combines with J gene TRBJ1-2; D might be TRBD1 (5 bases). CDR1 is MNHEY, CDR2 SVGEGT, per germline. The CDR3 loop spans 16 amino acids. Between the trimmed V and J ends, which lost 10 bases and 0 bases, there was a span of 21 bases. The CDR3 sequence: CANNLWRDLANYGYTF. CDR3 DNA: TGTGCCAACAACCTTTGGCGGGACTTAGCTAACTATGGCTACACCTTC.

Worth noting for this clonotype: A much larger clonotype is one base distant, so this may be a read error. The chain is built from TRBV6-5 and TRBJ2-3; D possibly corresponds to TRBD2 (6 bases). This CDR3 region has 15 residues. Germline CDR1 MNHEY, CDR2 SVGAGI. This CDR3 is CVSSYGGRRADTQYF. Written as DNA, the CDR3 is TGTGTCAGCAGTTACGGTGGCAGGAGGGCAGATACGCAGTATTTT.

As concerns this clonotype: This may arise from a read error, as a much more abundant clone is one base away. The gene calls are TRBV5-6 and TRBJ2-7; D is undetermined. CDR3 length: 14 amino acids. V dropped 4 bases and J dropped 1 base, with 12 bases sitting between them. Germline lookup yields CDR1 SGHDT and CDR2 YYEEEE. CDR3 nucleotides: TGTGCCAGCAGCCCCATGAGCAGATCCTACGAGCAGTACTTC. Amino acids: CASSPMSRSYEQYF.

Points on this clonotype: One end of the junction is discordant with germline, which a read error may explain. The V and J genes are TRBV11-1 and TRBJ2-7; D gene ambiguous. CDR3 length equals 13 residues. Germline V gives CDR1 SGHAT, CDR2 FQDESV (reference sequence). This chain's CDR3 is CASSLGLFGVQCF. Here the CDR3 DNA reads TGTGCCAGCAGCTTAGGACTCTTTGGCGTGCAGTGCTTC.

Of note for this clonotype: With a much larger clone just one base away, this may be a read error. This chain connects TRBV28 to TRBJ2-3; D is perhaps TRBD1 (6 bases). Trimming removed 7 bases at V and 3 bases at J, with 17 bases between. This CDR3 region has 15 residues. Germline V lookup: CDR1 MDHEN, CDR2 SYDVKM. This CDR3 is CASNLGLTGTDTQYF. The CDR3 DNA reads as TGTGCCAGCAACCTCGGACTCACAGGGACAGATACGCAGTATTTT. The complete variable domain, with remaining parts taken from reference TRBV28 and TRBJ2-3, reads DVKVTQSSRYLVKRTGEKVFLECVQDMDHENMFWYRQDPGLGLRLIYFSYDVKMKEKGDIPEGYSVSREKKERFSLILESASTNQTSMYLCASNLGLTGTDTQYFGPGTRLTVL.

The sample holds many counts of this clonotype. The chain has TRBV6-6 and TRBJ1-5; TRBD1 might be the D (5 bases). The CDR3 is 12 amino acids. CDR1 and CDR2 (germline): MNHNY, SVGAGI (reference sequence). V was clipped by 8 bases and J by 6 bases, with 11 bases between them. CDR3 protein: CASEQGAQPQHF. CDR3 nucleotides: TGTGCCAGCGAGCAGGGAGCTCAGCCCCAGCATTTT.

This clonotype turned up a few times. This chain connects TRBV7-9 to TRBJ2-5; TRBD2 matches at 11 bases. This CDR3 comprises 15 residues. The V gene end was trimmed by 3 bases and the J gene end by 2 bases; junction bases not matched to a gene: 2. The germline CDR1 and CDR2 sequences are SEHNR and FQNEAQ (reference sequence). The CDR3 region has the DNA TGTGCCAGCAGCTTCGTAGCGGGGGGGCAAGAGACCCAGTACTTC. It codes for CASSFVAGGQETQYF.

Only one count was recorded for this clonotype. Since a much larger clone is just one base distant, this may be a read error. This sequence joins TRBV28 and TRBJ2-5; a possible D gene is TRBD1 (5 bases). From germline, CDR1 is MDHEN and CDR2 SYDVKM. The CDR3 is made up of 15 amino acids. CDR3 sequence reads: CTSSPPTGLLETQYF. CDR3 in DNA: TGTACCAGCAGTCCCCCTACAGGCCTATTGGAGACCCAGTACTTC.

Comments on this clonotype: A junction end diverges from the germline sequence, so it may reflect a read error. The V and J genes are TRBV7-9 and TRBJ2-7, with D possibly TRBD1 on 5 matching bases. In germline, CDR1 is SEHNR, CDR2 FQNEAQ (reference sequence). The CDR3 contains 18 residues. DNA of the CDR3: TGTGCCAGCAGCCAAGGCAGCACGTACAGGCTACCAATTTACGAGCAATACTTC. Protein: CASSQGSTYRLPIYEQYF.

This clonotype appeared a single time. The CDR3 DNA reads as TGTGCCAGCAACCCGGACAGGTTTGGTTCTGAGACCCAGTACTTC. This codes for CASNPDRFGSETQYF. The V call is TRBV11-2, the J call TRBJ2-5; 7 bases agree with TRBD1. Trimming removed 7 bases from V and 5 bases from J; junction bases left unmatched: 13. This CDR3 comprises 15 residues. Germline V gives CDR1 SGHAT, CDR2 FQNNGV.

This clonotype was found many times. The chain couples TRBV20-1 to TRBJ1-1; 11 nucleotides line up with TRBD1. The CDR3 covers 14 residues. Germline V CDR1 and CDR2: DFQATT, SNEGSKA (reference sequence). Trimming cost V 3 bases and J 1 base; bases outside gene matches: 1. The CDR3 sequence is CSASGQGANTEAFF. The CDR3 coding sequence is TGCAGTGCTAGCGGACAGGGGGCGAACACTGAAGCTTTCTTT.